The count of the clone carrying this TCR beta chain is one. Its antigen is not identified. The data derive from a study of memory CD4+ T cells and cytomegalovirus serostatus. General study results and limits: The CMV-associated TCR signature appears largely within the CD4+ memory repertoire.

V lost 2 bases and J lost 4; bases outside the gene matches: 4. Germline-derived CDR1 and CDR2 are MNHEY and SVGAGI. CDR3 length: 15 residues. In the study's own analysis: After removing out-of-frame reads, 2 million to 2.5 million distinct TCRbeta sequences remained. Assay: immunoSEQ multiplex PCR; the TCRdb copy retains only in-frame clones and omits some. V and J calls and clone size are as listed in that table; D and trimming were resolved from the DNA. Among some 25,000 clones listed, approximately 71% were seen once. Single viable CD3+CD4+CD8-CD45RO+ cells were sorted as the memory CD4+ T cells. Donors' CMV status reflects serum IgG against pp150, pp28, p38, p52.

This TCR came from an adult in good health and CMV-seronegative. The sample was memory CD4+ T cells from blood. The chain is built from TRBV6-5 and TRBJ1-4; 7 nucleotides match TRBD1. CDR3 sequence reads: CASSYKGANNEKLFF. The CDR3 nucleotides are TGTGCCAGCAGTTACAAGGGGGCTAATAATGAAAAACTGTTTTTT.